This T cell receptor (beta chain) was profiled in a study of shared clonotypes between healthy human individuals. Study observations and caveats: How much donors shared clonotypes was expected to be affected by sequencing depth.

Per the germline V gene, CDR1 is LGHNA and CDR2 is YSLEER. J lost 4 bases, V lost 3 bases, and 12 bases had no gene match. This CDR3 has 17 residues. DNA at 200 ng, tens of thousands of T cell genomes, went into sorted-subset replicate PCRs. Original processing methods: Filtering differed, since immunoSEQ gave only junction sequences and no quality scores. Assay: immunoSEQ multiplex PCR; the TCRdb copy retains only in-frame clones and omits some. V, J and clone size are those of that table, while D and trimming were read from the DNA. The table shows about 340,000 clones, with around 70% occurring only once. Note on this clone: Its specificity is unknown.

All donors qualified as healthy HIV-negative adults and had experienced no recent acute infections or vaccinations. The clonotype originates from a man aged 30 to 39 in good health. The sample was memory CD4+ T cells sorted from blood. As to subset: CD45RA-negative fraction. V usage is TRBV4-3 and J usage is TRBJ2-3; 8 nucleotides align to TRBD1. The CDR3 loop is CASSQTSGGASADTQYF. For the CDR3, the DNA is TGCGCCAGCAGCCAGACTTCAGGGGGCGCTTCTGCAGATACGCAGTATTTT.